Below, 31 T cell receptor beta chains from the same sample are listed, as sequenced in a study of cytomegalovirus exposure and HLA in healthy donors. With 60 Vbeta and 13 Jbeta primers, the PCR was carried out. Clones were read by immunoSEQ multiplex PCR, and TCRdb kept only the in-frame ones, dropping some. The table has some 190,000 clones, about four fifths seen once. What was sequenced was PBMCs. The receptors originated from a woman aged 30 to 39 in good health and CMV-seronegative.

The CDR3 here is CASSLLVLGTGVTGELFF. The CDR3 nucleotides read TGTGCCAGCAGCTTATTAGTACTCGGGACAGGGGTCACCGGGGAGCTGTTTTTT. The chain recombines TRBV7-6 with TRBJ2-2; TRBD1 matches 10 bases. V lost 2 bases and J lost 4; bases outside the gene matches: 10. The CDR3 totals 18 residues. The germline V gene has CDR1 SGHVS and CDR2 FNYEAQ.

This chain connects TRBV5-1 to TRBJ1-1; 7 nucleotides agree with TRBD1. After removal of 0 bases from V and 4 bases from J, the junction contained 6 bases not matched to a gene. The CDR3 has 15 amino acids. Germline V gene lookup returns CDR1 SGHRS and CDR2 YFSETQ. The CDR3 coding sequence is TGCGCCAGCAGCTTGGGGGGTACAGGGGCCACTGAAGCTTTCTTT. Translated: CASSLGGTGATEAFF. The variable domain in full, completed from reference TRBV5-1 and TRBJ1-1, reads KAGVTQTPRYLIKTRGQQVTLSCSPISGHRSVSWYQQTPGQGLQFLFEYFSETQRNKGNFPGRFSGRQFSNSRSEMNVSTLELGDSALYLCASSLGGTGATEAFFGQGTRLTVV.

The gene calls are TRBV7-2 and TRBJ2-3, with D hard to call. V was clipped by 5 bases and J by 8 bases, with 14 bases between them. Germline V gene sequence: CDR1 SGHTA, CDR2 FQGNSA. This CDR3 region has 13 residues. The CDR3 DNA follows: TGTGCCAGCAGCCCCCAACCCTCTAGTACGCAGTATTTT. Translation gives CASSPQPSSTQYF.

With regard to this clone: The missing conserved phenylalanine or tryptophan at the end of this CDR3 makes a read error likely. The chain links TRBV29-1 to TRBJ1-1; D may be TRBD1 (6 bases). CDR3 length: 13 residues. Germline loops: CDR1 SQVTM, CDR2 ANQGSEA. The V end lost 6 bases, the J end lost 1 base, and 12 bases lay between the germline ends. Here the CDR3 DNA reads TGCAGCGTCCACAGGGATCGGAACACTGAAGCTTTCGTT. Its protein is CSVHRDRNTEAFV.

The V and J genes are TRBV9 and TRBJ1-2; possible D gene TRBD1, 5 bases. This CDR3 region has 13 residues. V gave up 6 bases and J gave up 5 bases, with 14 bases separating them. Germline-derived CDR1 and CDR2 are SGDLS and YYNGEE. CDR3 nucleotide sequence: TGTGCCAGCAACTCGCAGGGCGTTTATGGCTACACCTTC. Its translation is CASNSQGVYGYTF.

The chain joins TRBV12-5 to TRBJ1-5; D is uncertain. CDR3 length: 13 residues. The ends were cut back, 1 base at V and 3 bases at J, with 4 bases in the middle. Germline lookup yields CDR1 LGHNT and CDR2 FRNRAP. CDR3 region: CASGLELNQPQHF. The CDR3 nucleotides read TGTGCTAGTGGTTTGGAACTCAATCAGCCCCAGCATTTT.

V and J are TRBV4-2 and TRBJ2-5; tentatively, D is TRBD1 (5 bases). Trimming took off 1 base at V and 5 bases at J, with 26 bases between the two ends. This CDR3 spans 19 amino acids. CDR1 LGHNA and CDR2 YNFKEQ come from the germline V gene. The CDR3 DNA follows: TGTGCCAGCAGCCAAGTCCCGCCGGGCCAAAAAGCAAAGGGGGAGACCCAGTACTTC. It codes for CASSQVPPGQKAKGETQYF.

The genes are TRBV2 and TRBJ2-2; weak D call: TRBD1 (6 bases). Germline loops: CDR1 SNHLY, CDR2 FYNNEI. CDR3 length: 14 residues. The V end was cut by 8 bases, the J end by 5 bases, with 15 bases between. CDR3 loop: CASGGTGRTGELFF. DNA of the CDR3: TGTGCCAGCGGGGGCACAGGTCGGACCGGGGAGCTGTTTTTT.

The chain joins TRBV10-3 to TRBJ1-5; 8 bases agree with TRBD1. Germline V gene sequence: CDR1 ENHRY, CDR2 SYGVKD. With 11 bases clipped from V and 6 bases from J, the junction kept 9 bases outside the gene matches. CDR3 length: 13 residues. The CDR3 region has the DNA TGTGCCGCGACTCAAGGACAGGGTCAGCCCCAGCATTTT. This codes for CAATQGQGQPQHF.

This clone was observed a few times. This CDR3 is CASSVDQGVTEAFF. CDR3 DNA: TGTGCCAGCAGCGTAGATCAGGGGGTCACTGAAGCTTTCTTT. The chain joins TRBV9 to TRBJ1-1; 7 nucleotides line up with TRBD1. The germline gives CDR1 SGDLS, CDR2 YYNGEE. The CDR3 contains 14 residues. V shed 0 bases and J 4 bases; nucleotides not matched to a gene: 3.

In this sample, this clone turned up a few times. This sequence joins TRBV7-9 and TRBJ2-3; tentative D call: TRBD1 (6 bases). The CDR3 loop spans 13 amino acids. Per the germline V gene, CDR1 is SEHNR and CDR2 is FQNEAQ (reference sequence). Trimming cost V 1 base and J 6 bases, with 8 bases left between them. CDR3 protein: CASSLGTADTQYF. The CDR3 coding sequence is TGTGCCAGCAGCTTAGGGACAGCGGATACGCAGTATTTT.

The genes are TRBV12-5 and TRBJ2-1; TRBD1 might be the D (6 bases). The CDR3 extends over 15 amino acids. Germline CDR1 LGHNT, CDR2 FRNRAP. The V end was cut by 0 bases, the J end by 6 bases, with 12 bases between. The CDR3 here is CASGLVTGPANEQFF. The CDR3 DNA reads TGTGCTAGTGGTTTGGTCACAGGGCCTGCCAATGAGCAGTTCTTC.

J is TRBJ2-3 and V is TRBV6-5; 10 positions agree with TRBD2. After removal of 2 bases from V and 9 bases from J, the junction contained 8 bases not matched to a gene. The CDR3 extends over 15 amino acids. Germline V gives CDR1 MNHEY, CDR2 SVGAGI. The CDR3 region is CASSYASGGPGTQYF. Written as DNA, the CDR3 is TGTGCCAGCAGTTACGCTAGCGGGGGCCCGGGGACGCAGTATTTT.

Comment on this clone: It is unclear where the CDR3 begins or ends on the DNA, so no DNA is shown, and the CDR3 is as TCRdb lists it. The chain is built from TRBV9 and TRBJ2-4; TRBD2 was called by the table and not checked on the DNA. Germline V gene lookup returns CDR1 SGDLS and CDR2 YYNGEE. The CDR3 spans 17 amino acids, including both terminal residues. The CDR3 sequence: CASSVGFLENAKNIQYF.

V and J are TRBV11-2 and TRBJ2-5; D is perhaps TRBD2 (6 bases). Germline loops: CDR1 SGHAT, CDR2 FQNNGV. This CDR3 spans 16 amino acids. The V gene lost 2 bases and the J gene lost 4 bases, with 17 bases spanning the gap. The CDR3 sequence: CASSLRDLLVSETQYF. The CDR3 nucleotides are TGTGCCAGCAGCTTACGGGACTTGCTCGTATCAGAGACCCAGTACTTC.

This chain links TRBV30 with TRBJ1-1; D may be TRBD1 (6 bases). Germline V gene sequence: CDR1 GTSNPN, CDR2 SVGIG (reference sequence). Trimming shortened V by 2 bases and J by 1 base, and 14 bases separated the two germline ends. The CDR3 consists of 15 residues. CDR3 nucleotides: TGTGCCTGGAGTACCTTGGACAGTTGGAACACTGAAGCTTTCTTT. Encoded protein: CAWSTLDSWNTEAFF.

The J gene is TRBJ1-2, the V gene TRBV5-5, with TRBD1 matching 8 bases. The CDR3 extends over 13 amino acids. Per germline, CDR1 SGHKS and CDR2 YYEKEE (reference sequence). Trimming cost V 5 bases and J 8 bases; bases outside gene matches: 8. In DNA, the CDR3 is TGTGCCAGCAGTTCCGACAGGGGAAACGGCTACACCTTC. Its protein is CASSSDRGNGYTF.

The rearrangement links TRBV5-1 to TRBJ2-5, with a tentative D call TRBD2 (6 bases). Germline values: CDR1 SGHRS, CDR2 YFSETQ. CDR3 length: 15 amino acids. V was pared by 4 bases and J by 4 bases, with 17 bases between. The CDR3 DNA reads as TGCGCCAGCAGCCCAGCGGGCCCCTCATTAGAGACCCAGTACTTC. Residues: CASSPAGPSLETQYF.

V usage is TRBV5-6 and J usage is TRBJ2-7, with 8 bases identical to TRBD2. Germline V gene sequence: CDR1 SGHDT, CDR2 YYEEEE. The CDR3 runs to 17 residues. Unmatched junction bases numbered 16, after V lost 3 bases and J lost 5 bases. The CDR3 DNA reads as TGTGCCAGCAGCTCTACCCGGGGGGGGATAGGTGGAAACGAGCAGTACTTC. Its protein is CASSSTRGGIGGNEQYF. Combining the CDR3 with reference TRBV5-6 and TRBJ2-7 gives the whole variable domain DAGVTQSPTHLIKTRGQQVTLRCSPKSGHDTVSWYQQALGQGPQFIFQYYEEEERQRGNFPDRFSGHQFPNYSSELNVNALLLGDSALYLCASSSTRGGIGGNEQYFGPGTRLTVT.

The CDR3 protein is CAWSVSQVDGYTF. The CDR3 DNA sequence: TGTGCCTGGAGTGTGTCTCAGGTTGATGGCTACACCTTC. The rearrangement joins TRBV30 to TRBJ1-2; D remains ambiguous. The CDR3 is made up of 13 amino acids. Germline-derived CDR1 and CDR2 are GTSNPN and SVGIG (reference sequence). V gave up 0 bases and J gave up 6 bases, with 11 bases separating them.

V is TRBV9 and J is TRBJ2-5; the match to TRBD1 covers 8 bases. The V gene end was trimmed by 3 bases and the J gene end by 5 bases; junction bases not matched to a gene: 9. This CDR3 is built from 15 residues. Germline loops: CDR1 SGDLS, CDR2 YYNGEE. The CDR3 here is CASSAGQGMVETQYF. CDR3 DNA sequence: TGTGCCAGCAGCGCCGGACAGGGAATGGTGGAGACCCAGTACTTC.

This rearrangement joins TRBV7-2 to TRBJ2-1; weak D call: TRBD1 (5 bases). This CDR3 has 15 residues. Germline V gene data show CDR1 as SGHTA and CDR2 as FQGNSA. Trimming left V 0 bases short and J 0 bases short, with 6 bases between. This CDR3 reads CASSLAGPSYNEQFF. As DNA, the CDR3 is TGTGCCAGCAGCTTAGCGGGGCCCTCCTACAATGAGCAGTTCTTC.

CDR3 sequence: CASSHGTTAEAFF. CDR3 bases: TGCGCCAGCAGCCACGGGACTACCGCTGAAGCTTTCTTT. This rearrangement joins TRBV5-1 to TRBJ1-1; tentatively, D is TRBD1 (5 bases). V lost 4 bases and J 6 bases, leaving 13 bases between the germline ends. Germline lookup yields CDR1 SGHRS and CDR2 YFSETQ. CDR3 size: 13 residues.

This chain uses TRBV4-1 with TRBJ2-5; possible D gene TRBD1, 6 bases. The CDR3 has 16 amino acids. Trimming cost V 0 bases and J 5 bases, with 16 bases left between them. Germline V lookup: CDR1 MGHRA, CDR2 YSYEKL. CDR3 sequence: CASSQDGTSNPETQYF. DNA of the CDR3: TGCGCCAGCAGCCAAGACGGGACATCCAACCCGGAGACCCAGTACTTC.

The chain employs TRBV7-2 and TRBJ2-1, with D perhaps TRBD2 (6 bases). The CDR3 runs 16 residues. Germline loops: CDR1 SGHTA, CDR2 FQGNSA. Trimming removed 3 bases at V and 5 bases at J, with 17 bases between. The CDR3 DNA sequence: TGTGCCAGCAGCTTTTATCTGCGGGGCACAGACAATGAGCAGTTCTTC. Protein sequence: CASSFYLRGTDNEQFF.

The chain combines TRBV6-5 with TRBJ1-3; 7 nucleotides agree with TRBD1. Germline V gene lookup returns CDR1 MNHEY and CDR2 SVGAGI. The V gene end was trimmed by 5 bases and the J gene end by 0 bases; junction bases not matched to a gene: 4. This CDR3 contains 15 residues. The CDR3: CASSRGTASGNTIYF. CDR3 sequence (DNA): TGTGCCAGCAGTAGGGGGACAGCCTCTGGAAACACCATATATTTT.

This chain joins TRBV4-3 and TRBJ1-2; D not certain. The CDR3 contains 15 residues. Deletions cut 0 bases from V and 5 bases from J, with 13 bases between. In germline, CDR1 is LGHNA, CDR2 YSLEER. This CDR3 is CASSQEGSTLYGYTF. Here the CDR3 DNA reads TGCGCCAGCAGCCAAGAGGGCAGCACCCTGTATGGCTACACCTTC.

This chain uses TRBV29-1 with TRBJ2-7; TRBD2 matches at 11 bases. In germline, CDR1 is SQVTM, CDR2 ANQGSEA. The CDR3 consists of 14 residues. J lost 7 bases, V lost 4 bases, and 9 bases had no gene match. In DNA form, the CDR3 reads TGCAGCGTTGTGATAATAGCGGGGGGGCTTGAGCAGTACTTC. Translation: CSVVIIAGGLEQYF.

CDR3: CASSTPRGDTQYF. Written as DNA, the CDR3 is TGTGCCAGTAGTACCCCTAGAGGCGATACGCAGTATTTT. The chain is built from TRBV19 and TRBJ2-3, with no clear D. The length of the CDR3 is 13 residues. V shed 4 bases and J shed 6 bases, with 11 bases lying between them. Germline CDR1 reads LNHDA; CDR2 reads SQIVND (reference sequence).

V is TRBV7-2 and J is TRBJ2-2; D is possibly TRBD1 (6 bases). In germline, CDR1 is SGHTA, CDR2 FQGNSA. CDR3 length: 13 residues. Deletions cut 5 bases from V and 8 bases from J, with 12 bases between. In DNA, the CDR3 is TGTGCCAGCAGCATAATGGGGGCGGGGGAGCTGTTTTTT. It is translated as CASSIMGAGELFF.

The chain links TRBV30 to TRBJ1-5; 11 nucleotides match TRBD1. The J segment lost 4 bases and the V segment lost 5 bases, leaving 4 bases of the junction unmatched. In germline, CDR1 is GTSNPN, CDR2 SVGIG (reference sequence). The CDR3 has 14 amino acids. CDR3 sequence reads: CAWPGDRGNQPQHF. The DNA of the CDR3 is TGTGCCTGGCCCGGGGACAGGGGGAATCAGCCCCAGCATTTT.